The 21 T cell receptor beta chains below were found in one sample sequenced in a study of CD8 T cells in ankylosing spondylitis. Via MiXCR, TCRdb re-called the 5' RACE reads, giving one row per CDR3 protein. The sample yields 150,000 to 200,000 distinct CDR3 sequences, 8.5% to 10% seen once. The specimen was blood, either unsorted or a sorted T cell fraction (not recorded which). The receptors come from a female donor with ankylosing spondylitis or in good health (not recorded which).

This clonotype was picked up many times. The genes are TRBV13 and TRBJ2-1, with 7 bases fitting TRBD2. Germline trimming cut 3 bases from V and 7 bases from J; bases unmatched to any gene: 6. The V gene's germline CDR1 is PRHDT and CDR2 FYEKMQ (reference sequence). There are 14 residues in the CDR3. CDR3 sequence: CASSLGGSRNEQFF. In nucleotides, the CDR3 is TGTGCCAGCAGCTTGGGGGGGAGTAGAAATGAGCAGTTCTTC.

This clonotype was detected only a few times. This chain links TRBV15 with TRBJ1-2; 8 bases map to TRBD1. J gave up 1 base and V 3 bases, and 7 bases lay outside the gene matches. CDR3 length: 16 residues. Germline CDR1 and CDR2: LNHNV and YYDKDF (reference sequence). The CDR3 DNA reads as TGTGCCACCAGCAGTCACCAAGGACAGGGTAACTATGGCTACACCTTC. Translating gives CATSSHQGQGNYGYTF.

The chain is built from TRBV6-1 and TRBJ2-1, with 7 bases fitting TRBD1. The CDR3 runs to 15 residues. Trimming took 6 bases from V and 4 from J; bases not matched to a gene: 9. The germline V gene encodes CDR1 MNHNS and CDR2 SASEGT. The CDR3: CASSDRTGTYNEQFF. The CDR3 DNA is TGTGCCAGCAGCGACCGGACAGGCACTTACAATGAGCAGTTCTTC.

This clonotype has a handful of counts. The chain recombines TRBV4-3 with TRBJ2-2; 9 nucleotides align to TRBD2. CDR1 LGHNA and CDR2 YSLEER come from the germline V gene. CDR3 length: 15 amino acids. Trimming removed 1 base from V and 7 bases from J; junction bases left unmatched: 4. CDR3 loop: CASSQGQREVGELFF. In DNA, the CDR3 is TGCGCCAGCAGCCAAGGTCAGCGGGAGGTCGGGGAGCTGTTTTTT.

This clonotype was seen a handful of times. The chain is built from TRBV27 and TRBJ1-4; D gene unclear. The V gene's germline CDR1 is MNHEY and CDR2 SMNVEV (reference sequence). The V end was cut by 6 bases, the J end by 4 bases, with 12 bases between. This CDR3 contains 14 residues. The CDR3 nucleotides are TGTGCCAGCAGGTCGGTGGAGGATAATGAAAAACTGTTTTTT. Protein product: CASRSVEDNEKLFF.

A few counts support this clonotype. The chain couples TRBV28 to TRBJ1-5, with D perhaps matching TRBD1 (5 bases). CDR1 is MDHEN and CDR2 is SYDVKM in the germline V gene. Trimming stripped 3 bases from V and 6 bases from J, with 12 bases between. This CDR3 is built from 14 residues. This chain's CDR3 is CASSLGQGAQPQHF. The CDR3 DNA reads TGTGCCAGCAGTTTGGGGCAGGGTGCTCAGCCCCAGCATTTT.

The CDR3 DNA reads as TGTGCCACCGGCAGACCCGGGGAGCTGTTTTTT. Protein sequence: CATGRPGELFF. This rearrangement joins TRBV24-1 to TRBJ2-2; D not certain. The CDR3 loop spans 11 amino acids. Trimming took 9 bases from V and 6 from J, leaving 7 bases between them. Germline CDR1 reads KGHDR; CDR2 reads SFDVKD.

The chain couples TRBV4-3 to TRBJ2-7, with 7 bases identical to TRBD1. The junction had 9 bases not matched to a gene; V was cut back by 4 bases and J by 6 bases. This CDR3 contains 14 residues. CDR1 and CDR2 (germline): LGHNA, YSLEER. The CDR3 loop reads CASSPHTTGREQYF. The CDR3 bases are TGCGCCAGCAGCCCCCACACGACAGGGCGCGAGCAGTACTTC.

The V call is TRBV4-1, the J call TRBJ2-1, with 12 bases fitting TRBD2. Germline assignment: CDR1 MGHRA and CDR2 YSYEKL. This CDR3 is 16 amino acids long. With 1 base clipped from V and 8 bases from J, the junction kept 6 bases outside the gene matches. CDR3 coding DNA: TGCGCCAGCAGCCAAGCCTGGACTAGCGGGATATATGAGCAGTTCTTC. Residues: CASSQAWTSGIYEQFF.

This clonotype was recorded at least ten times. The V gene is TRBV29-1, the J gene TRBJ1-2, with a possible D match to TRBD1 (6 bases). CDR1 SQVTM and CDR2 ANQGSEA come from the germline V gene. V shed 7 bases and J shed 4 bases, with 13 bases lying between them. The CDR3 sequence is 12 residues long. The CDR3 region is CSAEDSLYGYTF. In DNA, the CDR3 is TGCAGCGCAGAGGACAGCCTCTATGGCTACACCTTC. Complete variable domain (other parts from reference TRBV29-1 and TRBJ1-2): SAVISQKPSRDICQRGTSLTIQCQVDSQVTMMFWYRQQPGQSLTLIATANQGSEATYESGFVIDKFPISRPNLTFSTLTVSNMSPEDSSIYLCSAEDSLYGYTFGSGTRLTVV.

This clonotype was observed a few times. The genes are TRBV6-1 and TRBJ1-4; the match to TRBD1 covers 8 bases. V dropped 6 bases and J dropped 7; count of bases not matched to a gene: 7. Germline V gives CDR1 MNHNS, CDR2 SASEGT. The CDR3 is 14 residues long. CDR3 DNA sequence: TGTGCCAGCAGGCAGGGGGCGAGTTTTGAAAAACTGTTTTTT. As protein: CASRQGASFEKLFF.

The chain's CDR3 is CASSSTTGFDEQYF. As DNA, the CDR3 is TGTGCCAGCAGCTCGACGACAGGCTTCGACGAGCAGTACTTC. The chain is built from TRBV6-1 and TRBJ2-7; TRBD1 might be the D (6 bases). CDR3 length: 14 residues. The germline CDR1 and CDR2 sequences are MNHNS and SASEGT. The ends were cut back, 6 bases at V and 5 bases at J, with 17 bases in the middle.

This clonotype was picked up a small number of times. CDR3 residues: CATSPGVEVYEQYF. The CDR3 DNA is TGTGCCACCAGCCCCGGGGTAGAAGTGTACGAGCAGTACTTC. The chain carries TRBV15 and TRBJ2-7; D might be TRBD2 (5 bases). This CDR3 spans 14 amino acids. V was pared by 5 bases and J by 4 bases, with 15 bases between. CDR1 and CDR2 from the germline V gene are LNHNV and YYDKDF (reference sequence). The whole variable domain, filled in from reference TRBV15 and TRBJ2-7, reads DAMVIQNPRYQVTQFGKPVTLSCSQTLNHNVMYWYQQKSSQAPKLLFHYYDKDFNNEADTPDNFQSRRPNTSFCFLDIRSPGLGDTAMYLCATSPGVEVYEQYFGPGTRLTVT.

This clonotype was seen many times. The chain uses TRBV5-1 and TRBJ2-1; TRBD2 matches 15 bases. The CDR3 length is 16 residues. V trimming: 4 bases; J trimming: 7 bases; junction bases outside the gene matches: 6. Germline V gives CDR1 SGHRS, CDR2 YFSETQ. CDR3 in amino acids: CASSADGTSGRNEQFF. The CDR3 DNA reads TGCGCCAGCAGCGCAGACGGGACTAGCGGGAGGAATGAGCAGTTCTTC. Using reference TRBV5-1 and TRBJ2-1 for the parts outside the CDR3, the full variable domain is KAGVTQTPRYLIKTRGQQVTLSCSPISGHRSVSWYQQTPGQGLQFLFEYFSETQRNKGNFPGRFSGRQFSNSRSEMNVSTLELGDSALYLCASSADGTSGRNEQFFGPGTRLTVL.

V and J are TRBV28 and TRBJ1-4; TRBD1 matches at 7 bases. This CDR3 is 16 amino acids long. The ends lost 3 bases at V and 8 bases at J; junction bases unmatched: 12. Germline V lookup: CDR1 MDHEN, CDR2 SYDVKM. DNA of the CDR3: TGTGCCAGCAGTTTGGCCTCCCGGGACAGACGCGAAAAACTGTTTTTT. It specifies CASSLASRDRREKLFF.

The chain combines TRBV27 with TRBJ1-1, with D unresolved. The CDR3 length is 13 residues. Trimming stripped 1 base from V and 4 bases from J, with 7 bases between. Germline V gene lookup returns CDR1 MNHEY and CDR2 SMNVEV (reference sequence). CDR3: CASSLFGPTEAFF. In DNA form, the CDR3 reads TGTGCCAGCAGTTTATTTGGTCCCACTGAAGCTTTCTTT.

Only a few counts were recorded for this clonotype. The V gene is TRBV27, the J gene TRBJ2-3; D unclear. Germline V gene sequence: CDR1 MNHEY, CDR2 SMNVEV (reference sequence). V lost 4 bases to trimming and J lost 2 bases, with 7 bases between them. This CDR3 spans 13 amino acids. The CDR3 DNA sequence: TGTGCCAGCAGTTCTCCCTACACAGATACGCAGTATTTT. Translating gives CASSSPYTDTQYF.

This clonotype showed up just a few times. The V call is TRBV28, the J call TRBJ2-3; D is undetermined. This CDR3 has 13 amino acids. Germline V CDR1 and CDR2: MDHEN, SYDVKM. Trimming took off 3 bases at V and 2 bases at J, with 6 bases between the two ends. Here the CDR3 reads CASSFRVTDTQYF. Here the CDR3 DNA reads TGTGCCAGCAGTTTTCGAGTCACAGATACGCAGTATTTT.

This clonotype was counted a few times. The chain is built from TRBV5-5 and TRBJ2-7; 7 nucleotides match TRBD1. CDR1 SGHKS and CDR2 YYEKEE come from the germline V gene (reference sequence). The CDR3 is 13 residues long. Losses at the gene ends were 3 bases for V and 3 bases for J; bases not matched to a gene: 3. In DNA, the CDR3 is TGTGCCAGCAGCTGGGGGACAGACTACGAGCAGTACTTC. Protein sequence: CASSWGTDYEQYF.

The chain carries TRBV4-1 and TRBJ2-7, with D unclear. CDR1 and CDR2 (germline): MGHRA, YSYEKL. The CDR3 sequence is 15 residues long. V lost 0 bases to trimming and J lost 5 bases, with 14 bases between them. The CDR3 region is CASSQEPVSGHEQYF. CDR3 sequence (DNA): TGCGCCAGCAGCCAAGAGCCCGTGTCGGGCCACGAGCAGTACTTC.

The genes are TRBV12-3 or TRBV12-4 and TRBJ1-5; D might be TRBD1 (6 bases). This CDR3 region has 14 residues. Deletions cut 7 bases from V and 6 bases from J, with 16 bases between. The DNA for the CDR3 is TGTGCCAGCAACGGAGGGGGGAGAGCTCAGCCCCAGCATTTT. It yields the protein CASNGGGRAQPQHF.